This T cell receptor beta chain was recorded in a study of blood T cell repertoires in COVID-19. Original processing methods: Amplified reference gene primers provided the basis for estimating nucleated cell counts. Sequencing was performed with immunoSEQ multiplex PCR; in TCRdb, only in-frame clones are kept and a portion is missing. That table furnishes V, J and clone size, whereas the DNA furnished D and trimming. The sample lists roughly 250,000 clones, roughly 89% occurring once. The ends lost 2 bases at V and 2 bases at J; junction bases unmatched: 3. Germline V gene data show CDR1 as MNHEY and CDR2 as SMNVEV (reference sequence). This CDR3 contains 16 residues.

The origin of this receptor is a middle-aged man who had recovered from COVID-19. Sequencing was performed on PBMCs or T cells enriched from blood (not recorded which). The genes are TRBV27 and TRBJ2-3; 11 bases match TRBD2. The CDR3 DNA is TGTGCCAGCAGTTTAGGACTAGCGGGCTACACAGATACGCAGTATTTT. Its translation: CASSLGLAGYTDTQYF.